This TCR beta chain emerged from a study of cytomegalovirus exposure and HLA in healthy donors. Background on the study: T cells numbering around 180 million yielded around 120 million unique TCR beta sequences in an earlier analysis.

This clone has more than one count but fewer than ten. The antigen remains undetermined. The PCR used 60 Vbeta and 13 Jbeta primers. The method was immunoSEQ multiplex PCR; TCRdb's version includes in-frame clones alone and lacks a portion of them. There are roughly 160,000 clones in the sample; roughly 79% occur only once, and more than 12% lies in the top ten. Findings and caveats of the study: In an earlier analysis, most TCR beta V segments were productive about 87% or about 30% of the time. In a later analysis, HLA-C alleles had the fewest associated TCRs, DRB1 alleles the most. A later analysis found most CMV-associated TCR beta chains apparently HLA-restricted.

This clonotype was obtained from a man between 50 and 59 years old in good health and CMV-seropositive. The specimen was PBMCs.

The CDR3 bases are TGTGCCAGCAGCTTGGCCGCTTCGCCTAGCGGGGCTCACGAGCAGTACGTC. This sequence encodes CASSLAASPSGAHEQYV. The J gene is TRBJ2-7, the V gene TRBV5-5; 9 bases fit TRBD2. Germline-derived CDR1 and CDR2 are SGHKS and YYEKEE (reference sequence). The CDR3 extends over 17 amino acids. V lost 0 bases, J lost 5 bases, and 12 bases stayed unmatched.